These 9 T cell receptor beta chains were sequenced from one sample in a study of PD-1 blockade in classical Hodgkin lymphoma. This table comes from immunoSEQ multiplex PCR, and its TCRdb copy is limited to in-frame clones, with some not included. The sample has under 70,000 clones, around 75% seen once. There was relapse after autologous stem cell transplantation in every patient, and there was variation in brentuximab vedotin exposure. The sample here was peripheral blood mononuclear cells (PBMCs), taken before the second cycle of nivolumab. The receptors shown here come from a human donor with classical Hodgkin lymphoma.

This clone was recorded once. The chain combines TRBV4-1 with TRBJ1-2, with TRBD1 identical over 7 bases. The germline V gene has CDR1 MGHRA and CDR2 YSYEKL. The CDR3 extends over 16 amino acids. V trimming: 1 base; J trimming: 6 bases; junction bases outside the gene matches: 11. DNA for the CDR3: TGCGCCAGCAGCCAAGGTAACAGGGGAATTGGTAATGGCTACACCTTC. Translated: CASSQGNRGIGNGYTF.

The J gene is TRBJ1-1, the V gene TRBV9; D remains ambiguous. This CDR3 is 12 amino acids long. The germline gives CDR1 SGDLS, CDR2 YYNGEE. The V end lost 3 bases, the J end lost 6 bases, and 9 bases lay between the germline ends. The CDR3 sequence: CASSGGEAEAFF. CDR3 in DNA: TGTGCCAGCAGCGGAGGAGAGGCTGAAGCTTTCTTT.

V and J are TRBV9 and TRBJ1-1; no clear D gene. Looked up from germline, CDR1 is SGDLS and CDR2 is YYNGEE. CDR3 length: 14 amino acids. V was clipped by 0 bases and J by 1 base, with 7 bases between them. Written as DNA, the CDR3 is TGTGCCAGCAGCGTAGGGACGGAGAACACTGAAGCTTTCTTT. Its protein product is CASSVGTENTEAFF.

The rearrangement joins TRBV7-2 to TRBJ2-7; D is ambiguous. Germline assignment: CDR1 SGHTA and CDR2 FQGNSA. Trimming cost V 1 base and J 5 bases, with 3 bases left between them. The CDR3 contains 11 residues. As DNA, the CDR3 is TGTGCCAGCAGCTTAGGGGACGAGCAGTACTTC. The encoded protein is CASSLGDEQYF. The whole variable domain, remainder taken from reference TRBV7-2 and TRBJ2-7, is GAGVSQSPSNKVTEKGKDVELRCDPISGHTALYWYRQSLGQGLEFLIYFQGNSAPDKSGLPSDRFSAERTGGSVSTLTIQRTQQEDSAVYLCASSLGDEQYFGPGTRLTVT.

The chain employs TRBV14 and TRBJ1-1; D remains ambiguous. This CDR3 comprises 14 residues. Germline V gene lookup returns CDR1 SGHDN and CDR2 FVKESK. V was trimmed by 0 bases and J by 6 bases, leaving 11 bases between them. The CDR3 sequence: CASSQEPGAAEAFF. In DNA form, the CDR3 reads TGTGCCAGCAGCCAAGAGCCGGGAGCGGCTGAAGCTTTCTTT. The full variable domain, in which reference TRBV14 and TRBJ1-1 provide the parts outside the CDR3, is EAGVTQFPSHSVIEKGQTVTLRCDPISGHDNLYWYRRVMGKEIKFLLHFVKESKQDESGMPNNRFLAERTGGTYSTLKVQPAELEDSGVYFCASSQEPGAAEAFFGQGTRLTVV.

The V gene is TRBV5-1, the J gene TRBJ2-1, with a weak D call TRBD2 (6 bases). Germline CDR1 and CDR2: SGHRS and YFSETQ. This CDR3 region has 15 residues. V was pared by 1 base and J by 6 bases, with 14 bases between. The CDR3: CASSLNGGGSNEQFF. The DNA for the CDR3 is TGCGCCAGCAGCTTGAACGGGGGAGGAAGCAATGAGCAGTTCTTC.

This clone was found a few times. The chain joins TRBV19 to TRBJ1-1; D uncertain. The CDR3 consists of 15 residues. V was trimmed by 0 bases and J by 5 bases, leaving 13 bases between them. Germline CDR1 LNHDA, CDR2 SQIVND (reference sequence). This CDR3 reads CASSIDLAALTEAFF. In nucleotides, the CDR3 is TGTGCCAGTAGTATAGATCTGGCCGCATTGACTGAAGCTTTCTTT.

The genes are TRBV2 and TRBJ1-1; no firm D call. The V end lost 3 bases, the J end lost 0 bases, and 14 bases lay between the germline ends. Germline lookup yields CDR1 SNHLY and CDR2 FYNNEI. The length of the CDR3 is 16 residues. This CDR3 is CASSEVGGSLNTEAFF. The DNA of the CDR3 is TGTGCCAGCAGTGAGGTCGGCGGAAGCTTGAACACTGAAGCTTTCTTT.

This clone was detected only once. The chain couples TRBV2 to TRBJ1-3; the D is unclear. This CDR3 contains 11 residues. Trimming left V 8 bases short and J 2 bases short, with 4 bases between. Germline loops: CDR1 SNHLY, CDR2 FYNNEI. The CDR3 DNA is TGTGCCAGCTCCCCTGGAAACACCATATATTTT. Translation: CASSPGNTIYF.